This T cell receptor beta chain was observed in a study of blood T cell repertoires in COVID-19 (dated by TCRdb to between 2020 and 2021). Describing the broader study: ImmuneRACE Cohort 3 recovered participants were defined by two consecutive negative NP/OP PCR tests, healthcare professional clearance, or symptom resolution. Collaborator samples came from the United States, Italy and Spain and covered acute and convalescent phases of COVID-19. The prospective study material was composed of cDNA or gDNA derived from T cells, B-cell-depleted T cells, or PBMCs. Deeply sampled blood TCRbeta repertoires from subjects exposed to, actively infected with, or recovered from COVID-19 were included in the dataset. The repertoires were released in a freely available public database intended as a resource for research on the immune response to SARS-CoV-2. Samples were obtained from the ongoing ImmuneRACE study (first 160 participants) and from 1,200 or so subjects provided by 6 global collaborators. Sample metadata almost always included a de-identified subject ID, COVID-19 status, age in years and sex. HLA class I and class II types, where available, came from metadata supplied by the sample provider rather than from assay-based typing. The investigation overall reported the following: The amount of clinical and demographic metadata varied by source and participant and was provided uncurated.

This clone was counted between two and nine times. Its antigen specificity is not known. Nothing much larger sits one base from this clone, and base qualities are not available. TCRbeta CDR3 regions were amplified from genomic DNA using the immunoSEQ Assay, a bias-controlled multiplex PCR. For the original study's pipeline: Within the assay, amplification of reference gene primers was used to estimate how many nucleated cells each sample contained. Sequence reads were collapsed and filtered to measure the absolute abundance of every unique TCRbeta CDR3 rearrangement. Productive Simpson clonality was computed per sample as the square root of Simpson's diversity index over productive rearrangements. The source is immuneACCESS, and TCRdb retained only in-frame sequences with V and J called. Part of the clones is not carried over; for the studies checked, unresolved V genes explain less than half of this, and the remainder is unexplained. The DNA gave D and trimming, while V, J and clone size come from that table. Here the sample has 150,000 to 200,000 clones; around 86% occur a single time. The ten largest account for around 23% of the sample.

Enrolling through a virtual design, the prospective study's participants ranged in age from roughly 18 to 95 years and lived across 20 to 25 United States geographic areas. In the prospective study, participants were assigned to cohorts based on the clinical history participants reported in a screening survey and a study questionnaire. In the prospective study, mobile phlebotomists collected whole blood, serum and a nasopharyngeal or oropharyngeal swab from each participant. Over a roughly 2-month period, participants in the prospective study had the option of providing additional blood draws and questionnaires. Prospective study blood samples were shipped either frozen or at room temperature before DNA extraction. The CDR3, from cysteine to phenylalanine, totals 13 residues. Only the CDR3 DNA is retained, 39 bases long and in frame from the first base. The germline V gene gives CDR1 as SGHNT and CDR2 as YENEEA. The trim is 1 base for V and 5 bases for J, with a gap of 8 bases between the germline ends.

The TCR was taken from a middle-aged woman in a cohort exposed to, infected with or recovered from COVID-19 (not recorded which). The sequencing sample was made of PBMCs or T cells enriched from blood (not recorded which). In this chain, TRBV11-3 is recombined with TRBJ1-1; TRBD1 is a possible D gene, resting on 6 matching bases. The CDR3 reads as follows: CASSLVTGTEAFF. Here is the DNA: TGTGCCAGCAGCTTAGTGACAGGAACTGAAGCTTTCTTT.